A selection of T cell receptor beta chains follows, all from one sample in a study of early T cells in non-severe SARS-CoV-2 infection. In TCRdb, the 5' RACE reads were re-called with MiXCR into one record per CDR3 protein. The sample has 74,000 or so distinct CDR3 sequences; 9.5% to 15% are singletons. The sequencing input was whole blood. These receptor sequences come from an adult who was a healthcare worker with PCR-confirmed SARS-CoV-2 infection or an uninfected control (not recorded which). Both conserved end residues are trimmed from each CDR3. D genes are given only for firm matches.

J: TRBJ1-5; V: TRBV2; D: TRBD1; length: 13; CDR3: ASKGQGERAQPQH
J: TRBJ1-1; V: TRBV18; D: TRBD1; length: 12; CDR3: ASSPLGQDTEAF
J: TRBJ1-5; V: TRBV9; D: NA; length: 11; CDR3: ASSPGGNQPQH
J: TRBJ2-5; V: TRBV30; D: NA; length: 13; CDR3: AWSVGLPGKETQY
J: TRBJ2-1; V: TRBV25-1; D: TRBD1; length: 12; CDR3: ASSGRQGYNEQF
J: TRBJ2-1; V: TRBV29-1; D: NA; length: 11; CDR3: SAGDPPSNEQF
J: TRBJ2-1; V: TRBV12-3/TRBV12-4; D: TRBD2; length: 9; CDR3: ASIAGDEQF
J: TRBJ1-1; V: TRBV12-3/TRBV12-4; D: NA; length: 11; CDR3: ASSLGGPTEAF
J: TRBJ1-1; V: TRBV6-4; D: NA; length: 12; CDR3: ASSETGTNTEAF
J: TRBJ2-3; V: TRBV6-5; D: TRBD2; length: 16; CDR3: ASRPLWTSGGAADTQY
J: TRBJ2-1; V: TRBV27; D: NA; length: 10; CDR3: ASSRNRNEQF
J: TRBJ2-3; V: TRBV18; D: TRBD2; length: 14; CDR3: ASSPLSGGSTDTQY
J: TRBJ2-3; V: TRBV12-3/TRBV12-4; D: NA; length: 12; CDR3: ASSLGGRQNTQY
J: TRBJ2-2; V: TRBV24-1; D: NA; length: 11; CDR3: ATRGSNTGELF
J: TRBJ1-4; V: TRBV5-6; D: NA; length: 11; CDR3: ASSFGTNEKLF
J: TRBJ2-7; V: TRBV12-2; D: NA; length: 14; CDR3: ASRPLTSGPSYEQY
J: TRBJ1-3; V: TRBV29-1; D: NA; length: 10; CDR3: SGLSSGNTIY
J: TRBJ1-2; V: TRBV7-9; D: NA; length: 9; CDR3: ASSSRWSYT
J: TRBJ2-1; V: TRBV6-4; D: TRBD2; length: 14; CDR3: ASSGTSGEGHNEQF
J: TRBJ1-1; V: TRBV29-1; D: NA; length: 13; CDR3: SVAADGLLNTEAF
J: TRBJ2-7; V: TRBV6-7; D: NA; length: 12; CDR3: ASSTTAEMGEQY
J: TRBJ2-7; V: TRBV4-3; D: TRBD1; length: 14; CDR3: ASSRGAGTGRREQY
J: TRBJ2-3; V: TRBV20-1; D: TRBD2; length: 13; CDR3: SADWTSGKLDTQY
J: TRBJ1-2; V: TRBV12-5; D: TRBD1; length: 13; CDR3: ASGLVLGQGEGYT
J: TRBJ1-1; V: TRBV29-1; D: NA; length: 11; CDR3: SVADSMNTEAF
J: TRBJ1-1; V: TRBV12-3/TRBV12-4; D: NA; length: 14; CDR3: ASSPWGRTLIAEAF
J: TRBJ2-3; V: TRBV19; D: NA; length: 13; CDR3: ASSLQTTPLDTQY
J: TRBJ1-1; V: TRBV11-2; D: NA; length: 14; CDR3: ASSLIRGPGNTEAF
J: TRBJ2-1; V: TRBV20-1; D: TRBD2; length: 13; CDR3: SARAIGTSEFEQF
J: TRBJ2-7; V: TRBV18; D: NA; length: 11; CDR3: ASSPWAGDEQY
J: TRBJ2-1; V: TRBV20-1; D: TRBD2; length: 13; CDR3: SASPAQRDYNEQF
J: TRBJ2-1; V: TRBV5-6; D: TRBD2; length: 12; CDR3: ASLREGLDLEQF
J: TRBJ1-4; V: TRBV15; D: TRBD1; length: 20; CDR3: ATSRDLRLGGSGSSANEKLF
J: TRBJ2-7; V: TRBV20-1; D: TRBD2; length: 11; CDR3: SASWGGSYEQY
J: TRBJ2-3; V: TRBV20-1; D: NA; length: 13; CDR3: SARDDGGPTDTQY
J: TRBJ1-6; V: TRBV2; D: NA; length: 13; CDR3: ASSPNLAGNSPLH
J: TRBJ1-5; V: TRBV19; D: TRBD1; length: 14; CDR3: ASSPRTGGSNQPQH
J: TRBJ2-7; V: TRBV7-9; D: NA; length: 12; CDR3: ASSRGGFSYEQY
J: TRBJ1-1; V: TRBV20-1; D: NA; length: 11; CDR3: SARGARGSEAF
J: TRBJ2-1; V: TRBV29-1; D: TRBD2; length: 11; CDR3: SVEVLAGDEQF
J: TRBJ1-1; V: TRBV29-1; D: NA; length: 8; CDR3: SVEQYGAF
J: TRBJ2-2; V: TRBV5-4; D: NA; length: 14; CDR3: ASSFGIGQNTGELF
J: TRBJ1-4; V: TRBV7-9; D: NA; length: 11; CDR3: ASSLRPNEKLF
J: TRBJ2-4; V: TRBV3-1; D: NA; length: 13; CDR3: ASSQPGQAKNIQY
J: TRBJ1-2; V: TRBV18; D: NA; length: 11; CDR3: ASSPKTEYGYT
J: TRBJ2-1; V: TRBV20-1; D: NA; length: 13; CDR3: SARDIPDSGNEQF
J: TRBJ2-1; V: TRBV4-3; D: NA; length: 11; CDR3: ASSPGAGYEQF
J: TRBJ1-1; V: TRBV20-1; D: NA; length: 6; CDR3: SANFAF